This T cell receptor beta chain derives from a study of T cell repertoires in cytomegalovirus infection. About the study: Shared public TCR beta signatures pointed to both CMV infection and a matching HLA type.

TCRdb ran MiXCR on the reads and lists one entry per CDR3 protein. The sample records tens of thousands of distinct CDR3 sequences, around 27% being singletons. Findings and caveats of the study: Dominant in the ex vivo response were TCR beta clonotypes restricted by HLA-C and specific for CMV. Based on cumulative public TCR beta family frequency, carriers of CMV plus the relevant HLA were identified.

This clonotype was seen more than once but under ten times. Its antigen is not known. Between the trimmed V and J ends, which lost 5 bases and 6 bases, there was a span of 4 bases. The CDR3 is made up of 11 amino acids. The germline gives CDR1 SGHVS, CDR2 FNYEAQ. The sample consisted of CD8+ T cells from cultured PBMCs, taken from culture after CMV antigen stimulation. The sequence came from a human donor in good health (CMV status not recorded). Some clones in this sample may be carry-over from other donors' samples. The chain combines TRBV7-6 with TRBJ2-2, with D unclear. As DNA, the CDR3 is TGTGCCAGCAGCCACGCCGGGGAGCTGTTTTTT. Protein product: CASSHAGELFF. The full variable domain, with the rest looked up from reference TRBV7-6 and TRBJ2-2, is GAGVSQSPRYKVTKRGQDVALRCDPISGHVSLYWYRQALGQGPEFLTYFNYEAQQDKSGLPNDRFSAERPEGSISTLTIQRTEQRDSAMYRCASSHAGELFFGEGSRLTVL.